This TCR beta chain was captured in a study of naive and memory T cell subsets. Findings of the study overall: Possibly reflecting memory cells re-expressing CD45RA, a few larger clonotypes occurred in naive repertoires, especially CD8. Activation and differentiation may alter RNA-based TCR counts.

The germline gives CDR1 MDHEN, CDR2 SYDVKM. The CDR3 consists of 15 residues. V lost 8 bases, J lost 2 bases, and 11 bases stayed unmatched. An equimolar mix of two oligonucleotides served as the beta constant-region primer for TRBC1 and TRBC2. The ligated cDNA underwent four PCR rounds using SP2 and nested alpha and beta constant-region primers. TCRdb passed the UMI-ligation and nested PCR reads through MiXCR, listing each CDR3 protein once. The sample lists over 110,000 distinct CDR3 sequences; approximately 21% were seen once. On this clonotype: Antigen unknown.

This TCR was sampled from a human donor in good health. The rearrangement uses TRBV28 and TRBJ2-5; 7 bases match TRBD2. Sequences were obtained from naive CD8+ T cells from blood. The CDR3, as DNA: TGTGCCAGCCGGCTCCGGGAGGAGATACAAGAGACCCAGTACTTC. Its translation is CASRLREEIQETQYF.